The next 19 T cell receptor beta chains were all read from a single sample in a study of blood T cells in healthy people across ages. Primers used in a second PCR of roughly 6 to 12 cycles were a sample-barcoded 5' primer and a J-beta primer mix. One entry per CDR3 protein, called by TCRdb with MiXCR from the 5' RACE reads. This sample carries a few hundred thousand distinct CDR3 sequences, roughly half of them seen once, and the ten largest clones take under 60%. Sequenced material: blood. Every receptor here comes from a man aged 60 to 75 in good health.

The chain uses TRBV3-1 and TRBJ1-5; D remains ambiguous. This CDR3 is built from 14 residues. V lost 4 bases to trimming and J lost 3 bases, with 10 bases between them. CDR1 is LGHDT and CDR2 is YNNKEL in the germline V gene (reference sequence). CDR3 sequence reads: CASSPGVTNQPQHF. CDR3 nucleotides: TGTGCCAGCAGCCCCGGGGTTACCAATCAGCCCCAGCATTTT.

V and J are TRBV6-2 or TRBV6-3 and TRBJ2-7; 9 nucleotides align to TRBD2. Matching the DNA end better, TRBJ2-5 makes the J call doubtful. Germline CDR1 and CDR2: MNHEY and SVGEGT. The CDR3 sequence is 13 residues long. CDR3 DNA: TGTGCCACCGGGACTAGCAGACAAGAGACCCAGTACTTC. Protein product: CATGTSRQETQYF.

This clonotype has only a few counts. The chain has TRBV30 and TRBJ1-2, with a possible D match to TRBD1 (5 bases). Trimming removed 5 bases from V and 7 bases from J, with 17 bases in between. Germline assignment: CDR1 GTSNPN and CDR2 SVGIG (reference sequence). The CDR3 is 13 amino acids. CDR3 in amino acids: CAWARFAGFGYTF. The CDR3 DNA reads TGTGCCTGGGCAAGGTTTGCAGGGTTTGGCTACACCTTC.

The table lists this clonotype with a count of one. Just one base apart from a much larger clone, this may be a read error. This chain connects TRBV28 to TRBJ1-5; D might be TRBD1 (6 bases). This CDR3 spans 16 amino acids. Germline V gives CDR1 MDHEN, CDR2 SYDVKM. The CDR3 reads CASSSPRGAGNHPQHF. The DNA of the CDR3 is TGTGCCAGCAGTTCCCCCCGGGGGGCGGGCAATCACCCCCAGCATTTT. Complete variable domain (other parts from reference TRBV28 and TRBJ1-5): DVKVTQSSRYLVKRTGEKVFLECVQDMDHENMFWYRQDPGLGLRLIYFSYDVKMKEKGDIPEGYSVSREKKERFSLILESASTNQTSMYLCASSSPRGAGNHPQHFGDGTRLSIL.

V gene TRBV28 combines with J gene TRBJ2-1; D uncertain. This CDR3 contains 16 residues. V gave up 5 bases and J gave up 7 bases, with 21 bases separating them. Germline V gives CDR1 MDHEN, CDR2 SYDVKM. CDR3 DNA: TGTGCCAGCAGTCCAAATGGGATGGCCAACAAAAATGAGCAGTTCTTC. Residues: CASSPNGMANKNEQFF.

This clonotype was counted a single time. The V call is TRBV29-1, the J call TRBJ2-7, with D perhaps assigned TRBD1 or TRBD2 (5 bases each). Trimming pared 5 bases from V and 5 bases from J, leaving 19 bases between. The CDR3 totals 14 residues. Germline lookup yields CDR1 SQVTM and CDR2 ANQGSEA. CDR3 sequence reads: CSVIPGTGGNEQYF. The CDR3 nucleotides are TGCAGCGTTATTCCGGGGACCGGTGGTAACGAGCAGTACTTC.

In DNA, the CDR3 is TGCGCCAGCAGCTTAGGGCCAGGACAGGCGGATGAAAAACTGTTTTTT. Translated: CASSLGPGQADEKLFF. The chain links TRBV5-1 to TRBJ1-4, with 7 nucleotides matching TRBD1. The CDR3 contains 16 residues. Per germline, CDR1 SGHRS and CDR2 YFSETQ. The J segment lost 6 bases and the V segment lost 2 bases, leaving 10 bases of the junction unmatched.

In this sample, this clonotype turned up a few times. The V and J genes are TRBV7-2 and TRBJ2-7; D gene ambiguous. The CDR3 loop spans 13 amino acids. V lost 5 bases to trimming and J lost 4 bases, with 12 bases between them. In germline, CDR1 is SGHTA, CDR2 FQGNSA. In nucleotides, the CDR3 is TGTGCCAGCAGCGTGCCGCGAGAGTACGAGCAGTACTTC. Translation: CASSVPREYEQYF.

This CDR3 is CASSFRGDGETQYF. Written as DNA, the CDR3 is TGCGCCAGCAGCTTCCGAGGGGACGGGGAGACCCAGTACTTC. This chain joins TRBV5-1 and TRBJ2-5; either TRBD1 or TRBD2 may supply D (5 bases each). V was shortened by 2 bases and J by 5 bases, with 13 bases between the two germline ends. Germline CDR1 and CDR2: SGHRS and YFSETQ. This CDR3 region has 14 residues.

This rearrangement joins TRBV5-1 to TRBJ2-7; TRBD1 matches at 8 bases. The CDR3 loop spans 14 amino acids. CDR1 is SGHRS and CDR2 is YFSETQ in the germline V gene. With 6 bases clipped from V and 3 bases from J, the junction kept 8 bases outside the gene matches. The CDR3 DNA reads as TGCGCCAGCACGCCCGGGACAGGACTCTACGAGCAGTACTTC. Its protein product is CASTPGTGLYEQYF.

This clonotype showed up just a few times. The V and J genes are TRBV10-3 and TRBJ1-1, with D perhaps TRBD1 (5 bases). This CDR3 region has 14 residues. V lost 6 bases and J 0 bases, leaving 11 bases between the germline ends. Germline values: CDR1 ENHRY, CDR2 SYGVKD. In nucleotides, the CDR3 is TGTGCCATCAGGCAGGAGACAGTGAACACTGAAGCTTTCTTT. This encodes CAIRQETVNTEAFF.

The table lists this clonotype with many counts. The chain is built from TRBV7-2 and TRBJ2-5, with 11 nucleotides matching TRBD1. J lost 4 bases, V lost 5 bases, and 6 bases had no gene match. Germline V gene sequence: CDR1 SGHTA, CDR2 FQGNSA. The CDR3 consists of 15 residues. Here the CDR3 DNA reads TGTGCCAGCAGCATACAGGGGACAGGGGGAGAGACCCAGTACTTC. This codes for CASSIQGTGGETQYF.

DNA of the CDR3: TGCAGTGCGCCACCCCTAGGACAGTTGAACACTGAAGCTTTCTTT. Residues: CSAPPLGQLNTEAFF. This chain connects TRBV20-1 to TRBJ1-1, with D possibly TRBD1 on 6 matching bases. The V end was cut by 6 bases, the J end by 0 bases, with 17 bases between. The CDR3 has 15 amino acids. In germline, CDR1 is DFQATT, CDR2 SNEGSKA (reference sequence).

This chain connects TRBV30 to TRBJ1-6; tentatively, D is TRBD1 (6 bases). CDR1 GTSNPN and CDR2 SVGIG come from the germline V gene (reference sequence). V gave up 6 bases and J gave up 6 bases, with 12 bases separating them. CDR3 length: 13 amino acids. CDR3 DNA sequence: TGTGCCTGCCTACGACAGGCTAATTCACCCCTCCACTTT. It specifies CACLRQANSPLHF. Supplemented by reference TRBV30 and TRBJ1-6, the full variable domain reads SQTIHQWPATLVQPVGSPLSLECTVEGTSNPNLYWYRQAAGRGLQLLFYSVGIGQISSEVPQNLSASRPQDRQFILSSKKLLLSDSGFYLCACLRQANSPLHFGNGTRLTVT.

This clonotype was seen just once. The genes are TRBV7-8 and TRBJ2-1; D perhaps matches TRBD1 (6 bases). The V end lost 7 bases, the J end lost 4 bases, and 20 bases lay between the germline ends. The CDR3 loop spans 16 amino acids. CDR1 is SGHVS, CDR2 FQNEAQ, per germline. The CDR3 nucleotides read TGTGCCAGCATTAAGGACACAGGGTTTCCATACAATGAGCAGTTCTTC. Protein: CASIKDTGFPYNEQFF.

Many counts were recorded for this clonotype. The chain uses TRBV7-2 and TRBJ2-3; 8 bases align to TRBD2. The germline V gene has CDR1 SGHTA and CDR2 FQGNSA. Losses at the gene ends were 5 bases for V and 4 bases for J; bases not matched to a gene: 8. The CDR3 loop spans 15 amino acids. The CDR3 bases are TGTGCCAGCAGCCCCAGCGGGAGTCGTGCAGATACGCAGTATTTT. Residues: CASSPSGSRADTQYF.

The chain combines TRBV5-6 with TRBJ2-7; D remains unclear. The tail of the sequence fits TRBJ2-5 better, so the J call may be wrong. The CDR3 is 15 residues long. Germline loops: CDR1 SGHDT, CDR2 YYEEEE. DNA for the CDR3: TGTGCCAGCAGCTTGCTGCAGTTAACTGAGCAGACCCAGTACTTC. As protein: CASSLLQLTEQTQYF.

Only one count was recorded for this clonotype. The rearrangement links TRBV7-9 to TRBJ2-5; 10 nucleotides line up with TRBD2. CDR1 SEHNR and CDR2 FQNEAQ come from the germline V gene (reference sequence). The CDR3 has 14 amino acids. V shed 5 bases, J shed 6 bases, and the junction held 6 bases outside the gene matches. CDR3 region: CASSDSGGWKTQYF. In nucleotides, the CDR3 is TGTGCCAGCAGCGATAGCGGGGGGTGGAAGACCCAGTACTTC.

This clonotype was counted many times. The chain combines TRBV20-1 with TRBJ2-7; no definite D call. The germline V gene has CDR1 DFQATT and CDR2 SNEGSKA (reference sequence). The V and J ends lost 3 bases and 3 bases respectively, with 12 bases between them. The CDR3 contains 13 residues. The chain's CDR3 is CSARDPPFYEQYF. In DNA, the CDR3 is TGCAGTGCTAGGGATCCCCCTTTCTACGAGCAGTACTTC.